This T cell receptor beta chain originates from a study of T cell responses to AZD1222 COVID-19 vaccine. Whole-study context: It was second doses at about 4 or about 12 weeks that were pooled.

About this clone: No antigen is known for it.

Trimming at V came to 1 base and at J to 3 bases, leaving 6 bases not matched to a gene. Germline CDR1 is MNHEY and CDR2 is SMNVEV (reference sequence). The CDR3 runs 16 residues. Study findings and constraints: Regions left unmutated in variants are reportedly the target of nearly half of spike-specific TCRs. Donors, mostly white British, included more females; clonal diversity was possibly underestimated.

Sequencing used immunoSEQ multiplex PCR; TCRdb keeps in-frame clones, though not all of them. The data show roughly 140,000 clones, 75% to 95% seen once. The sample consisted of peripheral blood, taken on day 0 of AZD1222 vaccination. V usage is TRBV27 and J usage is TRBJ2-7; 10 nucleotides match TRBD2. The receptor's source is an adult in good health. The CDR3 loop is CASSLWLAGGFYEQYF. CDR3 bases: TGTGCCAGCAGTTTATGGTTAGCGGGAGGTTTCTACGAGCAGTACTTC.